The clone carrying this TCR beta chain was recorded only once. The CDR3 runs 12 residues. The germline CDR1 and CDR2 sequences are MNHEY and SVGAGI. V lost 6 bases to trimming and J lost 7 bases, with 12 bases between them. TCRdb's table, derived via immunoSEQ multiplex PCR, lists solely in-frame clones and lacks some. The sample holds approximately 79,000 clones, roughly 91% seen once. This record comes from a study of technical replicates of blood from four donors. The J gene is TRBJ1-2, the V gene TRBV6-5; D unclear. The source is a human donor in good health. Sequencing input: T cells isolated from PBMCs. CDR3 region: CASSRSLGGYTF. CDR3 bases: TGTGCCAGCAGCCGGAGTTTGGGTGGCTACACCTTC.